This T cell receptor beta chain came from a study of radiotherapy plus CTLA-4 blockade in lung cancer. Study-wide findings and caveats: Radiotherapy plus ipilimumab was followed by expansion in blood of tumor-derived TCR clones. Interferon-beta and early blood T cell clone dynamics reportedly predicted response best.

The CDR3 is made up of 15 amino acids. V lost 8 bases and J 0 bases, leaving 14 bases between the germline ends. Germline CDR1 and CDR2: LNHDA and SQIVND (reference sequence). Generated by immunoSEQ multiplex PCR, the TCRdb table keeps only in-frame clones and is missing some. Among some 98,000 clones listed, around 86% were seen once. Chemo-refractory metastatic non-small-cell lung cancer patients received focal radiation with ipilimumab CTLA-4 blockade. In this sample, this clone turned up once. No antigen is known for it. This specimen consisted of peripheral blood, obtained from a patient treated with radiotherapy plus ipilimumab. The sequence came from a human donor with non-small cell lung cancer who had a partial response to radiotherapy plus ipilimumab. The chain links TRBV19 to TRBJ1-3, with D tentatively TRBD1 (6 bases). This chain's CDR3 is CASRSIRGSGNTIYF. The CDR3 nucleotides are TGTGCCAGTCGTTCGATCAGGGGCTCTGGAAACACCATATATTTT. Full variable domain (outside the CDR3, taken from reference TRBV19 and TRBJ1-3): DGGITQSPKYLFRKEGQNVTLSCEQNLNHDAMYWYRQDPGQGLRLIYYSQIVNDFQKGDIAEGYSVSREKKESFPLTVTSAQKNPTAFYLCASRSIRGSGNTIYFGEGSWLTVV.